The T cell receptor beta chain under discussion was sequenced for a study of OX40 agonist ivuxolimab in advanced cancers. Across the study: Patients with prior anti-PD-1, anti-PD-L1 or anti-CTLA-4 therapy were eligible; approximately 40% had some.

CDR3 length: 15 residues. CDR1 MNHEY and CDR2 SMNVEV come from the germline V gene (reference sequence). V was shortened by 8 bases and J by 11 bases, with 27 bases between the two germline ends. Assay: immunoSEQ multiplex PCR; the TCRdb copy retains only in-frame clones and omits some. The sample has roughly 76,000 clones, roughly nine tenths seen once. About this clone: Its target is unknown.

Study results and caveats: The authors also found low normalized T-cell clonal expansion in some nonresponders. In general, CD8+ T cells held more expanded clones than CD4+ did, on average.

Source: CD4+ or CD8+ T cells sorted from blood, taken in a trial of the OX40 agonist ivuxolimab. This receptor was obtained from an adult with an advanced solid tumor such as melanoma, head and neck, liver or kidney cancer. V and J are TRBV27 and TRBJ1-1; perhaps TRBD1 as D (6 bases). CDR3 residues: CASGAGVLALGVAFF. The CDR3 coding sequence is TGTGCCAGCGGAGCAGGGGTCCTGGCGCTGGGGGTGGCTTTCTTT.